This T cell receptor beta chain originates from a study of regulatory T cells in long-lasting Graves disease. Time point indicated: persistent/refractory GD, antithyroid drugs over 5 years with positive TRAb. From RNA extracted from PBMCs, the TCR library was made. Arm-PCR of CDR3 regions and iRepertoire HTBI primers were used to build TCR beta libraries. TCRdb redid the calling of the multiplex PCR reads with MiXCR, one entry per CDR3 protein. The table has around 400,000 distinct CDR3 sequences, 21% seen once; the top ten hold roughly an eighth. This clonotype has at least ten counts. This TCR derives from a female donor with Graves disease. This specimen was peripheral blood mononuclear cells (PBMCs), taken when the disease was refractory, from a patient treated with antithyroid drugs.

DNA for the CDR3: TGTGCCAGCTCACCCAAGACAGCGAACACTGAAGCTTTCTTT. This sequence encodes CASSPKTANTEAFF. V usage is TRBV18 and J usage is TRBJ1-1, with a possible D match to TRBD1 (5 bases). Germline V gene data show CDR1 as KGHSH and CDR2 as LQKENI. V dropped 3 bases and J dropped 1 base, with 9 bases sitting between them. This CDR3 has 14 residues.